The clone carrying this T cell receptor (beta chain) occurred a few times. Its antigen is as yet unknown. One end of the junction does not line up with germline, which may come from a read error. This entry comes from a study of Graves' ophthalmopathy and Graves' hyperthyroidism. Overall study results and limits: Cross-validated, the 13-signature model showed 87.88%/81.08% sensitivity/specificity, and 80%/75% in the test set.

No donor had other autoimmune disease, uncontrolled infection, pregnancy or lactation. The CDR3 has 15 residues. Per germline, CDR1 WSHSY and CDR2 SAAADI. Using RNA transcripts, the TCR beta CDR3 regions were amplified. HTBI-primed RT-PCR formed the first round, and a multiplex PCR formed the second. In TCRdb, the multiplex PCR reads were re-called with MiXCR into one record per CDR3 protein. The sample lists hundreds of thousands of distinct CDR3 sequences, about 40% occurring once. The chain carries TRBV10-2 and TRBJ2-7; 8 bases agree with TRBD2. Specimen: peripheral blood. The clonotype comes from an adult man with Graves' ophthalmopathy. The CDR3: CASSLGLAFIYEQYF. The CDR3, as DNA: TGTGCCAGCAGCCTCGGACTAGCTTTTATCTACGAGCAGTACTTC.